The 23 T cell receptor beta chains below come from one sample, sequenced in a study of response to subunit inactivated influenza vaccine. One entry per CDR3 protein, called by TCRdb with MiXCR from the RT-PCR reads. The table records about 310,000 distinct CDR3 sequences, around 20% of them present only once. The specimen was PBMCs from blood, collected roughly 20 months after vaccination. These receptors were taken from a man between 50 and 75 years old who received an inactivated influenza vaccine.

The rearrangement links TRBV7-8 to TRBJ1-6; D not resolved. V lost 5 bases to trimming and J lost 3 bases, with 5 bases between them. Germline lookup yields CDR1 SGHVS and CDR2 FQNEAQ. The CDR3 has 13 amino acids. The CDR3 DNA is TGTGCCAGCAGCCTGGACTATAATTCACCCCTCCACTTT. Amino acids: CASSLDYNSPLHF.

The table lists this clonotype with a few counts. The chain is built from TRBV5-1 and TRBJ1-5; D possibly corresponds to TRBD1 (6 bases). This CDR3 contains 15 residues. The V end lost 3 bases, the J end lost 6 bases, and 16 bases lay between the germline ends. Germline V CDR1 and CDR2: SGHRS, YFSETQ. The CDR3 region is CASSSTGLMGQPQHF. CDR3 DNA sequence: TGCGCCAGCAGCTCAACAGGGCTGATGGGTCAGCCCCAGCATTTT.

This clonotype occurred a few times. The chain recombines TRBV11-1 with TRBJ1-6, with 11 bases matching TRBD1. The CDR3 contains 18 residues. Germline V gene sequence: CDR1 SGHAT, CDR2 FQDESV (reference sequence). V was clipped by 4 bases and J by 7 bases; unmatched bases: 12. In DNA form, the CDR3 reads TGTGCCAGCAGCTCAACCGGGACAGGGGGTCTGTGGAATTCACCCCTCCACTTT. Translated: CASSSTGTGGLWNSPLHF.

This clonotype was observed a handful of times. V is TRBV19 and J is TRBJ1-5; the match to TRBD1 covers 7 bases. The CDR3 is 13 amino acids. Germline CDR1 LNHDA, CDR2 SQIVND (reference sequence). V trimming: 4 bases; J trimming: 7 bases; junction bases outside the gene matches: 4. The CDR3 protein is CASSTRGRQPQHF. The CDR3, as DNA: TGTGCCAGTAGTACCAGGGGGAGGCAGCCCCAGCATTTT. The variable domain in full, completed from reference TRBV19 and TRBJ1-5, reads DGGITQSPKYLFRKEGQNVTLSCEQNLNHDAMYWYRQDPGQGLRLIYYSQIVNDFQKGDIAEGYSVSREKKESFPLTVTSAQKNPTAFYLCASSTRGRQPQHFGDGTRLSIL.

This sequence joins TRBV15 and TRBJ1-4; TRBD1 might be the D (6 bases). CDR1 and CDR2 from the germline V gene are LNHNV and YYDKDF (reference sequence). This CDR3 comprises 16 residues. The ends were cut back, 1 base at V and 7 bases at J, with 16 bases in the middle. CDR3 residues: CATSRALGGMGEKLFF. CDR3 in DNA: TGTGCCACCAGCAGAGCCTTAGGGGGGATGGGTGAAAAACTGTTTTTT.

The gene calls are TRBV19 and TRBJ1-5, with 11 bases lining up with TRBD1. CDR1 and CDR2 from the germline V gene are LNHDA and SQIVND (reference sequence). J gave up 6 bases and V 3 bases, and 7 bases lay outside the gene matches. This CDR3 has 16 amino acids. DNA for the CDR3: TGTGCCAGTAGTATTTCTGGGACAGGGGGTTTTCAGCCCCAGCATTTT. Translated, it gives CASSISGTGGFQPQHF.

This chain connects TRBV5-6 to TRBJ1-1; no reliable D call. The CDR3 sequence is 12 residues long. V was pared by 3 bases and J by 7 bases, with 10 bases between. Germline V gene lookup returns CDR1 SGHDT and CDR2 YYEEEE. The CDR3 reads CASSSGSFEAFF. CDR3 in DNA: TGTGCCAGCAGCTCCGGGAGTTTTGAAGCTTTCTTT.

CDR3 nucleotide sequence: TGTGCCAGCACCAAAGGGAGGGATTTCTACAATGAGCAGTTCTTC. The encoded protein is CASTKGRDFYNEQFF. The chain has TRBV12-3 or TRBV12-4 and TRBJ2-1; 7 nucleotides line up with TRBD2. V shed 7 bases and J 3 bases; nucleotides not matched to a gene: 9. This CDR3 has 15 residues.

This clonotype was observed at least ten times. V gene TRBV27 combines with J gene TRBJ2-7; 10 bases align to TRBD2. CDR1 and CDR2 (germline): MNHEY, SMNVEV (reference sequence). The CDR3 length is 15 residues. Germline trimming cut 8 bases from V and 7 bases from J; bases unmatched to any gene: 14. CDR3 sequence reads: CASSYSGRYSGEQYF. The CDR3 DNA reads as TGTGCCAGCTCCTATAGCGGGAGGTATTCGGGGGAGCAGTACTTC.

The table lists this clonotype with a few counts. The chain joins TRBV6-2 or TRBV6-3 to TRBJ1-1; possible D gene TRBD1, 5 bases. V shed 0 bases and J shed 3 bases, with 11 bases lying between them. Per germline, CDR1 MNHEY and CDR2 SVGEGT. There are 15 residues in the CDR3. This CDR3 reads CASSYSGVRDTEAFF. DNA for the CDR3: TGTGCCAGCAGTTACTCGGGGGTGAGGGACACTGAAGCTTTCTTT.

The table lists this clonotype with a few counts. This chain uses TRBV7-9 with TRBJ1-4; no clear D. V was clipped by 5 bases and J by 1 base, with 8 bases between them. CDR1 SEHNR and CDR2 FQNEAQ come from the germline V gene (reference sequence). The CDR3 is made up of 14 amino acids. CDR3: CASSRGRTNEKLFF. In nucleotides, the CDR3 is TGTGCCAGCAGCCGAGGTCGAACTAATGAAAAACTGTTTTTT.

The chain is built from TRBV20-1 and TRBJ1-1, with D uncertain. Trimming pared 0 bases from V and 4 bases from J, leaving 12 bases between. The CDR3 sequence is 14 residues long. Germline V lookup: CDR1 DFQATT, CDR2 SNEGSKA (reference sequence). The CDR3 coding sequence is TGCAGTGCTAGAGAGGTTACCCGAAGCACTGAAGCTTTCTTT. This codes for CSAREVTRSTEAFF.

This clonotype was seen a handful of times. The CDR3 loop is CASSLGPGRANYGYTF. DNA for the CDR3: TGTGCCAGCAGCTTAGGGCCAGGCCGAGCTAACTATGGCTACACCTTC. This rearrangement joins TRBV7-2 to TRBJ1-2; D is undetermined. The germline CDR1 and CDR2 sequences are SGHTA and FQGNSA. This CDR3 comprises 16 residues. V was cut by 1 base and J by 0 bases, with 12 bases left in between.

The rearrangement uses TRBV2 and TRBJ2-5, with D unresolved. The CDR3 runs 13 residues. Germline V CDR1 and CDR2: SNHLY, FYNNEI. Trimming pared 6 bases from V and 7 bases from J, leaving 15 bases between. The CDR3 is CASRGDLKGTQYF. The CDR3 DNA follows: TGTGCCAGCAGGGGTGATCTAAAAGGGACCCAGTACTTC.

The V call is TRBV29-1, the J call TRBJ1-2; D is unresolved. Germline assignment: CDR1 SQVTM and CDR2 ANQGSEA. The CDR3 sequence is 15 residues long. The V gene lost 2 bases and the J gene lost 0 bases, with 13 bases spanning the gap. In DNA, the CDR3 is TGCAGCGTTGAATTGGTACAAAAACCTAACTATGGCTACACCTTC. Encoded protein: CSVELVQKPNYGYTF.

The CDR3 region is CSALPTSGYSYEQYF. The CDR3 bases are TGCAGTGCACTGCCAACTAGCGGGTACTCCTACGAGCAGTACTTC. The chain employs TRBV20-1 and TRBJ2-7; 9 nucleotides align to TRBD2. The CDR3 contains 15 residues. V lost 6 bases, J lost 0 bases, and 9 bases stayed unmatched. Germline V CDR1 and CDR2: DFQATT, SNEGSKA (reference sequence).

The CDR3 bases are TGTGCCAGCACCGACGGTGGGGGGGCCACTGAAGCTTTCTTT. Protein product: CASTDGGGATEAFF. The V and J genes are TRBV12-3 or TRBV12-4 and TRBJ1-1, with D maybe TRBD1 (6 bases). The length of the CDR3 is 14 residues. Trimming shortened V by 7 bases and J by 4 bases, and 16 bases separated the two germline ends.

This sequence joins TRBV12-3 or TRBV12-4 and TRBJ2-7; 8 nucleotides match TRBD1. Trimming at V came to 3 bases and at J to 2 bases, leaving 6 bases not matched to a gene. The CDR3 covers 15 residues. The DNA of the CDR3 is TGTGCCAGCAGTTTGGGGACAGGTTCACCCTACGAGCAGTACTTC. Translated: CASSLGTGSPYEQYF.

The chain carries TRBV28 and TRBJ1-2; D not resolved. V gave up 2 bases and J gave up 5 bases, with 6 bases separating them. CDR3 length: 12 amino acids. The germline CDR1 and CDR2 sequences are MDHEN and SYDVKM. The CDR3: CASSLMLYGYTF. The CDR3 DNA follows: TGTGCCAGCAGTTTAATGCTGTATGGCTACACCTTC.

This clonotype was detected only a few times. The V and J genes are TRBV3-1 and TRBJ1-5; D not certain. Germline loops: CDR1 LGHDT, CDR2 YNNKEL (reference sequence). The CDR3 length is 13 residues. Trimming took off 2 bases at V and 7 bases at J, with 9 bases between the two ends. CDR3 region: CASSQKDRQPQHF. The CDR3 coding sequence is TGTGCCAGCAGCCAAAAGGACCGCCAGCCCCAGCATTTT.

This clonotype has just a few counts. The chain uses TRBV5-4 and TRBJ1-1, with D perhaps matching TRBD1 (6 bases). This CDR3 spans 15 amino acids. Germline V gene lookup returns CDR1 SGHNT and CDR2 YYREEE (reference sequence). The ends were cut back, 0 bases at V and 2 bases at J, with 11 bases in the middle. CDR3 coding DNA: TGTGCCAGCAGCTTGGTGGGACAACCAAACACTGAAGCTTTCTTT. Its translation is CASSLVGQPNTEAFF.

This clonotype was observed a handful of times. This chain links TRBV10-3 with TRBJ1-5, with 8 bases identical to TRBD1. V trimming: 10 bases; J trimming: 3 bases; junction bases outside the gene matches: 8. The CDR3 length is 14 residues. Germline values: CDR1 ENHRY, CDR2 SYGVKD. CDR3 sequence reads: CATTDRANNQPQHF. CDR3 in DNA: TGTGCCACCACGGACAGGGCCAACAATCAGCCCCAGCATTTT.

V and J are TRBV5-1 and TRBJ1-6, with TRBD1 identical over 7 bases. Trimming took 3 bases from V and 8 from J; bases not matched to a gene: 5. The CDR3 sequence is 14 residues long. Germline V lookup: CDR1 SGHRS, CDR2 YFSETQ. The DNA for the CDR3 is TGCGCCAGCAGCTCCGGGGACAGCTATTCACCCCTCCACTTT. Protein sequence: CASSSGDSYSPLHF.